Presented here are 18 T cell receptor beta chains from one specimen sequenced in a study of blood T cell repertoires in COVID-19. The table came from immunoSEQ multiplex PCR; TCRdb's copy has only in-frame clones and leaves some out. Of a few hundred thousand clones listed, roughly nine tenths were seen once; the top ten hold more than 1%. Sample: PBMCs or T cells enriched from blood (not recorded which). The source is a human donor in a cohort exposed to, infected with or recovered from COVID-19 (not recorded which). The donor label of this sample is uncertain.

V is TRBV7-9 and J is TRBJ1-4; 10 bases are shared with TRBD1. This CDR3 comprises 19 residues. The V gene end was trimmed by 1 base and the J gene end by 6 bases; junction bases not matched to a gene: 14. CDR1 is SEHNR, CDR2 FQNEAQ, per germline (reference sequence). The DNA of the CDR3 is TGTGCCAGCAGCTTAGGTTGGCATATGGGACAGGGGTTGGATGAAAAACTGTTTTTT. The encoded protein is CASSLGWHMGQGLDEKLFF.

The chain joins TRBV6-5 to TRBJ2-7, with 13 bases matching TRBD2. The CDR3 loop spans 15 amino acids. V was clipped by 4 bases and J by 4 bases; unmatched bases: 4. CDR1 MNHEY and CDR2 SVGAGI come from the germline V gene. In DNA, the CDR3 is TGTGCCAGCAGTTTACTAGCGGGGGGGCCTTACGAGCAGTACTTC. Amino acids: CASSLLAGGPYEQYF.

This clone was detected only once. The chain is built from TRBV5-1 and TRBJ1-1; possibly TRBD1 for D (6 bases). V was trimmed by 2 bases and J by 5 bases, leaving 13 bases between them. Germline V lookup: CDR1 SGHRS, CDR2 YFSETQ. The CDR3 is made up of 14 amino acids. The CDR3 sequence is CASSFNSQGTEAFF. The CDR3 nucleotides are TGCGCCAGCAGCTTCAACTCACAGGGAACTGAAGCTTTCTTT.

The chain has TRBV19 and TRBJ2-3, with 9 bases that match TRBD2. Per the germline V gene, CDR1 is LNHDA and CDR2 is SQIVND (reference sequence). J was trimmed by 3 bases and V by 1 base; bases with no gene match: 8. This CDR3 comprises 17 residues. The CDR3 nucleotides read TGTGCCAGTAGTATAGGTGGTACGACTAGCGGTACAGATACGCAGTATTTT. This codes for CASSIGGTTSGTDTQYF.

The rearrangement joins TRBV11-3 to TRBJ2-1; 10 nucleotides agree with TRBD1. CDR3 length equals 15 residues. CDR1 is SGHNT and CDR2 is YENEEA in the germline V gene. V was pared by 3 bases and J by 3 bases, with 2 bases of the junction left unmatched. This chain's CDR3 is CASSLTGGGYNEQFF. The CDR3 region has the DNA TGTGCCAGCAGCTTGACAGGGGGCGGCTACAATGAGCAGTTCTTC.

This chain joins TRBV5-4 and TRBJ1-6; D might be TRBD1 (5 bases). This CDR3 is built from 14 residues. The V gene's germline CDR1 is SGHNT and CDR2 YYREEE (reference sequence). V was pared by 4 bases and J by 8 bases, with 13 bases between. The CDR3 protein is CASSRARADSPLHF. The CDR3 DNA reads TGTGCCAGCAGCCGGGCCAGGGCGGATTCACCCCTCCACTTT. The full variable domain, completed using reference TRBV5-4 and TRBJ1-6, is ETGVTQSPTHLIKTRGQQVTLRCSSQSGHNTVSWYQQALGQGPQFIFQYYREEENGRGNFPPRFSGLQFPNYSSELNVNALELDDSALYLCASSRARADSPLHFGNGTRLTVT.

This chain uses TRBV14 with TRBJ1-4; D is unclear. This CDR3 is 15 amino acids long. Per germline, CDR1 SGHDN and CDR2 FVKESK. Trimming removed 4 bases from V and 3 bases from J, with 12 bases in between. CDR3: CASSRVIGANEKLFF. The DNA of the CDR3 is TGTGCCAGCAGCCGGGTGATAGGAGCTAATGAAAAACTGTTTTTT.

Here the CDR3 DNA reads TGTGCCAGCAGCTCTTACCGGGTCCTCGTACCCCCCTATAACTATGGCTACACCTTC. It yields the protein CASSSYRVLVPPYNYGYTF. The rearrangement joins TRBV9 to TRBJ1-2; D call uncertain. The germline CDR1 and CDR2 sequences are SGDLS and YYNGEE. The length of the CDR3 is 19 residues. The V end lost 4 bases, the J end lost 1 base, and 26 bases lay between the germline ends.

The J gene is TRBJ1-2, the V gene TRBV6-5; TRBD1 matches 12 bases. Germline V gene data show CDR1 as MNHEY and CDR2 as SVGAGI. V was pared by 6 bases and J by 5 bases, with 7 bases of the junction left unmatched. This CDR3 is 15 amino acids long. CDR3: CASRLGTGGGYGYTF. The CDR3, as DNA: TGTGCCAGCAGATTAGGGACAGGGGGCGGGTATGGCTACACCTTC.

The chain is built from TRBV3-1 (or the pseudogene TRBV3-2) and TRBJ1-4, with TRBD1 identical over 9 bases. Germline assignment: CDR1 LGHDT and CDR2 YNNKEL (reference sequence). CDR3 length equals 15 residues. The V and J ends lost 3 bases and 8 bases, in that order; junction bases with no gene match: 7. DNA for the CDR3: TGTGCCAGCAGCCATGGGACAGGGATCGGAGAAAAACTGTTTTTT. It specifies CASSHGTGIGEKLFF.

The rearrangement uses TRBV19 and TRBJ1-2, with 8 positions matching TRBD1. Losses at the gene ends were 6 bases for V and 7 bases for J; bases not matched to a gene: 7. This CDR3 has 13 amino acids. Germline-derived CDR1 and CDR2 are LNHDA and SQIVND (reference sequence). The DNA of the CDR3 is TGTGCCAGTAGCCGCAGGGGGCCTGGTGGCTACACCTTC. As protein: CASSRRGPGGYTF.

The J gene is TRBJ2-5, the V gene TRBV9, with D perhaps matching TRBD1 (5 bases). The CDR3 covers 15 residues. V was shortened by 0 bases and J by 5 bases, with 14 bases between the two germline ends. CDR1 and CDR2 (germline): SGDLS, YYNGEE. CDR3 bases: TGTGCCAGCAGCGTAGATGCAGGGTATGGGGAGACCCAGTACTTC. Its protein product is CASSVDAGYGETQYF.

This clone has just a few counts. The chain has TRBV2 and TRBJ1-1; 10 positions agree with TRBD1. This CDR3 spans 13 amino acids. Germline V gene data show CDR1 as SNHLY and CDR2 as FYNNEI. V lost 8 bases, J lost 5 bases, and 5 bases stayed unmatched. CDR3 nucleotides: TGTGCCAGCGGTCCGGGACAGGGGACTGAAGCTTTCTTT. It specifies CASGPGQGTEAFF.

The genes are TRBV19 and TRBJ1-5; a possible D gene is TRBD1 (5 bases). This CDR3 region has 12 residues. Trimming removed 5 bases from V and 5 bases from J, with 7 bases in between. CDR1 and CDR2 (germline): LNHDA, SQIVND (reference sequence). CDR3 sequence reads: CASSRGDQPQHF. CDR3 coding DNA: TGTGCCAGTAGTCGGGGGGATCAGCCCCAGCATTTT.

CDR3 loop: CASSLIGQGKYEQYF. CDR3 in DNA: TGCGCCAGCAGCTTGATCGGACAGGGTAAATACGAGCAGTACTTC. This chain joins TRBV5-1 and TRBJ2-7, with 8 bases identical to TRBD1. Losses at the gene ends were 1 base for V and 4 bases for J; bases not matched to a gene: 7. The CDR3 extends over 15 amino acids. CDR1 and CDR2 from the germline V gene are SGHRS and YFSETQ.

The CDR3 bases are TGTGCCACCCTTCGACAGGGGTCCTACTATGGCTACACCTTC. Protein: CATLRQGSYYGYTF. The genes are TRBV6-5 and TRBJ1-2; 8 bases map to TRBD1. Germline CDR1 reads MNHEY; CDR2 reads SVGAGI. The ends lost 10 bases at V and 3 bases at J; junction bases unmatched: 10. The CDR3 length is 14 residues.

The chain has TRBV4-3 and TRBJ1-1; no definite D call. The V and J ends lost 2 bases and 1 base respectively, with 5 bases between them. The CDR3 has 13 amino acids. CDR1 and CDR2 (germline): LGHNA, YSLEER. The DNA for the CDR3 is TGCGCCAGCAGCCAATCTAGGAACACTGAAGCTTTCTTT. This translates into CASSQSRNTEAFF.

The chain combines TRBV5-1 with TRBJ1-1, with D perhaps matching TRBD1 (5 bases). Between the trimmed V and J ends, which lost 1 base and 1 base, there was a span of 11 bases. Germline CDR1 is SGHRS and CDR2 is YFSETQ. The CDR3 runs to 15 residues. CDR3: CASSLIGGENTEAFF. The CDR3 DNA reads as TGCGCCAGCAGCTTGATCGGGGGGGAGAACACTGAAGCTTTCTTT.